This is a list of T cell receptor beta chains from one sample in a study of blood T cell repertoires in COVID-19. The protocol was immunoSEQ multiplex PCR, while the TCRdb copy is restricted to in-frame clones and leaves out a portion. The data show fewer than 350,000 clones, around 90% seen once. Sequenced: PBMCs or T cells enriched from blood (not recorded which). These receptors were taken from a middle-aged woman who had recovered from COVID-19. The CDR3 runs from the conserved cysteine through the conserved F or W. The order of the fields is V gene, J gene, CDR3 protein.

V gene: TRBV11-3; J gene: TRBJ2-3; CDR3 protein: CASSLGQHRTDTQYF
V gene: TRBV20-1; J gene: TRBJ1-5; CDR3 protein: CSASNSGGGQPQHF
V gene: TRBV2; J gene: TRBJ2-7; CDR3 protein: CASRYFGTAYEQYF
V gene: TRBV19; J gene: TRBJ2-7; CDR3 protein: CASSIYPGGPGEQYF
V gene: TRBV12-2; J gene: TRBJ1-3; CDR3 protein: CASRFQSSGNTIYF
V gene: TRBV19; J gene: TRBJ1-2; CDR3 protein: CASSIGKISYGYTF
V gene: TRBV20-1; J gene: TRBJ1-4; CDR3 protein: CSASRGFATNEKLFF
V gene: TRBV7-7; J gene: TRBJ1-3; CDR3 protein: CASSQGQGAGNTIYF
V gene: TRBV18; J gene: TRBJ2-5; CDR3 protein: CASSRGTGKQETQYF
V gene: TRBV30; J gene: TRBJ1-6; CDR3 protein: CAWSVAAPLHF
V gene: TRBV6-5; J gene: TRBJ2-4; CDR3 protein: CASNPQVRNIQYF
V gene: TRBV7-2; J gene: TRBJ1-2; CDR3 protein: CASSLSGGANYGYTF
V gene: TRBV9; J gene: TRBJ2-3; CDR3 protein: CASSVGRTSGRSDTQYF
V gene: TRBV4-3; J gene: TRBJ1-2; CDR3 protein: CASSPEAGGYGYTF
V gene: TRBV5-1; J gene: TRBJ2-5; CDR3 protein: CASSFSGGNQETQYF
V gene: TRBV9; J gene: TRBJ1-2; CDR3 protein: CASSVGGTGAGGYTF
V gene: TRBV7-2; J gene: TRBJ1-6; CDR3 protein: CASSSGTPYNSPLHF
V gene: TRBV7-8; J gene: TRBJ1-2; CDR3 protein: CASSLDSEYGYTF
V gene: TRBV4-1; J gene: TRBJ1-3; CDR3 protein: CASSQDRLGWSSRNTIYF
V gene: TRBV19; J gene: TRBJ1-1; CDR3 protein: CASIRDLGQNTEAFF
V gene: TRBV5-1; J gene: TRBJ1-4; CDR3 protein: CASSLAGVDEKLFF
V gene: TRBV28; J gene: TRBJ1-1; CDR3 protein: CASSRTGGNTEAFF
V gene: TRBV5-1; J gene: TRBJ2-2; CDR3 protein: CASSLAAGGPGTGELFF
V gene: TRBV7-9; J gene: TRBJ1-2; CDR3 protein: CASSLENRGGDGYTF
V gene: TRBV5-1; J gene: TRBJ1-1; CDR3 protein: CASSLGGTYEAFF
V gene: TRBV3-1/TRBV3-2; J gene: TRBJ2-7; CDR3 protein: CASSRTSGSYEQYF
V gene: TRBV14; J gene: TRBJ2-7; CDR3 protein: CASSQGRFYEQYF
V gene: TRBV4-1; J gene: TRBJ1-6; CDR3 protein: CASSRRDSEYSPLHF
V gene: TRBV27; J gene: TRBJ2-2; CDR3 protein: CASSIIAGVTGELFF
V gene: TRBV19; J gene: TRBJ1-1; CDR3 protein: CASRKTLWGGETEAFF
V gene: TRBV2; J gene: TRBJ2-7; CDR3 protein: CASRTQGAGEQYF
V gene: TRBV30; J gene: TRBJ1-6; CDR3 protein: CAWSVGQDNSPLHF
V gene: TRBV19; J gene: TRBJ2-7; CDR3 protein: CASSSRFSYEQYF
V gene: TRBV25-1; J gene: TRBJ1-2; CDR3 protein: CASSDSGTPNGYTF
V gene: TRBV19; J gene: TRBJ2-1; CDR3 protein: CASSPFSGRVDNEQFF
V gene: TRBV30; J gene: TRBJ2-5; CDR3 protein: CAWTFSGLRGETQYF
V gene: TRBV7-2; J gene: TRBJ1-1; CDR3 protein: CASSLGGGAEAFF
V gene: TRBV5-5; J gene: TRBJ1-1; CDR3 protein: CASSSRQGATEAFF
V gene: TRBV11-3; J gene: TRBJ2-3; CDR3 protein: CASSFTGVADTQYF
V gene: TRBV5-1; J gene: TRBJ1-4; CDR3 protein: CASSLGGAPRANEKLFF
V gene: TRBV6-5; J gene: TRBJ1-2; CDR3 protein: CASSRQGRNDYGYTF
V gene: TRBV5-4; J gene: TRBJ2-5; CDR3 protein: CASSLGTGQETQYF
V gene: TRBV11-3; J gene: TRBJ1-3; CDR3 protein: CASSLPRAPRAGNTIYF
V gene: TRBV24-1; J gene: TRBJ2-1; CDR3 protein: CATSDEDRDHNEQFF
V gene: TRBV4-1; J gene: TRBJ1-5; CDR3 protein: CASSQQGTSNQPQHF
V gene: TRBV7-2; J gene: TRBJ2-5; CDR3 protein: CASSLDRSGTQYF
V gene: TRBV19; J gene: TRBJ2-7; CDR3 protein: CAKYSYEQYF
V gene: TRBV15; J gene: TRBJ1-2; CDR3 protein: CATSEHDRLPSSYTF
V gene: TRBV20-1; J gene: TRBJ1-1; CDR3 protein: CSASYTEAFF
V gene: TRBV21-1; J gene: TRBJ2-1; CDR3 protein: CASSKAMDRVANEQFF
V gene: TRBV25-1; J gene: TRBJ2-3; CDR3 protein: CATSPGLGDTQYF
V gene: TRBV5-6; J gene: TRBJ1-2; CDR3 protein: CASSKDRSYGYTF
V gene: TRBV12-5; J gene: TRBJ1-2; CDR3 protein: CASGQLPANYGYTF
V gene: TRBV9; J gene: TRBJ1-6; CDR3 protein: CASSPFSIQGNRGPLHF
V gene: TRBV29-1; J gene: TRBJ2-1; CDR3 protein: CSVEAGLAGVGAYNEQFF